This TCR beta chain was sequenced during a study of T cell responses to AZD1222 COVID-19 vaccine. Some clones are missing from TCRdb's copy, which holds only in-frame ones; the method was immunoSEQ multiplex PCR. Among approximately 110,000 clones listed, about nine tenths were seen once. The origin of this receptor is an adult in good health. The sample was peripheral blood, taken on day 0 of AZD1222 vaccination.

The CDR3 loop is CASSVGGRSNYNEQFF. CDR3 DNA: TGTGCCAGCAGCGTAGGGGGGCGTAGCAACTACAATGAGCAGTTCTTC. V and J are TRBV9 and TRBJ2-1; D may be TRBD1 (6 bases). Trimming removed 0 bases at V and 3 bases at J, with 13 bases between. CDR1 and CDR2 from the germline V gene are SGDLS and YYNGEE. There are 16 residues in the CDR3.